Below, 31 T cell receptor beta chains from the same sample are listed, as sequenced in a study of T-cell reconstitution after alpha-beta-depleted transplantation in children. Unique molecular identifiers tagged the TCRbeta library. TCRdb ran MiXCR on the PCR reads and lists one entry per CDR3 protein. The data hold 440,000 or so distinct CDR3 sequences, with approximately 41% observed a single time. The specimen comprised PBMCs, sampled before TCRalphabeta/CD19-depleted stem cell transplant. Receptors were obtained from a girl aged 2-10 years with aplastic anemia, due to receive a stem cell transplant.

This clonotype has more than one count but fewer than ten. V is TRBV28 and J is TRBJ2-7; the D is unclear. Germline-derived CDR1 and CDR2 are MDHEN and SYDVKM. V shed 1 base and J shed 0 bases, with 7 bases lying between them. This CDR3 is built from 14 residues. The CDR3 DNA sequence: TGTGCCAGCAGTTTATTCTCGGGCTCCTACGAGCAGTACTTC. The encoded protein is CASSLFSGSYEQYF.

This clonotype is a singleton in its sample. The chain is built from TRBV7-2 and TRBJ2-7; no clear D. Looked up from germline, CDR1 is SGHTA and CDR2 is FQGNSA. Trimming removed 5 bases at V and 3 bases at J, with 17 bases between. The CDR3 has 15 amino acids. The CDR3 region is CASSPTGFKLYEQYF. The CDR3 nucleotides read TGTGCCAGCAGCCCGACTGGTTTTAAGCTCTACGAGCAGTACTTC.

The chain has TRBV20-1 and TRBJ2-1, with a possible D match to TRBD2 (7 bases). Trimming cost V 3 bases and J 0 bases, with 12 bases left between them. CDR1 DFQATT and CDR2 SNEGSKA come from the germline V gene (reference sequence). The CDR3 spans 15 residues. CDR3 nucleotides: TGCAGTGCTAGTGGACTAGGGGGCTCCTACAATGAGCAGTTCTTC. Encoded protein: CSASGLGGSYNEQFF.

The chain couples TRBV15 to TRBJ2-5, with D unclear. With 1 base removed from V and 2 bases from J, the gap between germline ends came to 8 bases. This CDR3 is built from 14 residues. Germline-derived CDR1 and CDR2 are LNHNV and YYDKDF (reference sequence). DNA of the CDR3: TGTGCCACCAGCAGAGTCCGTTCTCAAGAGACCCAGTACTTC. Protein: CATSRVRSQETQYF.

This clonotype appeared many times. The V call is TRBV5-1, the J call TRBJ1-2; D uncertain. The germline V gene has CDR1 SGHRS and CDR2 YFSETQ. V lost 2 bases and J lost 3, with 11 bases in between. There are 14 residues in the CDR3. CDR3 in amino acids: CASSFNGRDYGYTF. DNA of the CDR3: TGCGCCAGCAGCTTCAACGGACGGGACTATGGCTACACCTTC.

The chain joins TRBV25-1 to TRBJ2-2; 11 bases map to TRBD2. This CDR3 spans 16 amino acids. V was pared by 6 bases and J by 5 bases, with 8 bases of the junction left unmatched. Per germline, CDR1 MGHDK and CDR2 SYGVNS. CDR3 protein: CASRDSGRARTGELFF. The CDR3 DNA sequence: TGTGCCAGCAGGGATAGCGGGAGGGCCCGGACCGGGGAGCTGTTTTTT.

The CDR3 coding sequence is TGCAGTAGGATGGGTTCTAGCACAGATACGCAGTATTTT. Amino acids: CSRMGSSTDTQYF. The V call is TRBV20-1, the J call TRBJ2-3, with D hard to call. This CDR3 contains 13 residues. V was pared by 8 bases and J by 0 bases, with 12 bases between. Looked up from germline, CDR1 is DFQATT and CDR2 is SNEGSKA (reference sequence).

This clonotype was seen more than once but under ten times. The chain's CDR3 is CASSWGTSGSNPYEQYF. Here the CDR3 DNA reads TGCGCCAGCAGCTGGGGGACTAGCGGGAGCAATCCCTACGAGCAGTACTTC. This rearrangement joins TRBV5-1 to TRBJ2-7, with TRBD2 identical over 14 bases. Germline-derived CDR1 and CDR2 are SGHRS and YFSETQ. This CDR3 is 17 amino acids long. V dropped 3 bases and J dropped 2; count of bases not matched to a gene: 7.

The chain couples TRBV5-1 to TRBJ2-7; D might be TRBD2 (6 bases). The CDR3 is made up of 12 amino acids. Germline CDR1 SGHRS, CDR2 YFSETQ. With 4 bases removed from V and 6 bases from J, the gap between germline ends came to 11 bases. The CDR3 DNA reads as TGCGCCAGCAGCCCGGGGGACCCCGAGCAGTACTTC. Its translation: CASSPGDPEQYF.

This clonotype was counted many times. The rearrangement uses TRBV7-2 and TRBJ2-1; the D gene is possibly TRBD2 (6 bases). V was pared by 1 base and J by 9 bases, with 13 bases between. The CDR3 is made up of 14 amino acids. Germline CDR1 and CDR2: SGHTA and FQGNSA. CDR3 residues: CASSLDGREGEQFF. The CDR3 coding sequence is TGTGCCAGCAGCTTAGATGGGCGGGAAGGTGAGCAGTTCTTC.

V usage is TRBV29-1 and J usage is TRBJ2-5; 9 nucleotides match TRBD2. Germline CDR1 reads SQVTM; CDR2 reads ANQGSEA. The CDR3 covers 13 residues. J lost 7 bases, V lost 7 bases, and 10 bases had no gene match. The CDR3 reads CSAVAGAHGTQYF. CDR3 nucleotides: TGCAGCGCTGTAGCGGGAGCTCATGGGACCCAGTACTTC.

This clonotype occurred many times. The chain uses TRBV27 and TRBJ2-2, with a possible D match to TRBD2 (5 bases). V was pared by 4 bases and J by 5 bases, with 11 bases between. This CDR3 has 14 amino acids. CDR1 is MNHEY, CDR2 SMNVEV, per germline (reference sequence). Here the CDR3 reads CASSSYRGTGELFF. The DNA of the CDR3 is TGTGCCAGCAGTTCCTATCGGGGAACCGGGGAGCTGTTTTTT.

The chain has TRBV28 and TRBJ2-7; 7 nucleotides line up with TRBD1. Trimming at V came to 5 bases and at J to 7 bases, leaving 5 bases not matched to a gene. CDR3 size: 12 residues. Germline assignment: CDR1 MDHEN and CDR2 SYDVKM. The CDR3 sequence is CASSQRQGEQYF. The CDR3 nucleotides read TGTGCCAGCAGTCAGAGACAGGGAGAGCAGTACTTC.

This clonotype has only a few counts. The V call is TRBV29-1, the J call TRBJ2-7, with a tentative D call TRBD1 (6 bases). The length of the CDR3 is 14 residues. Germline V lookup: CDR1 SQVTM, CDR2 ANQGSEA. V was cut by 3 bases and J by 4 bases, with 16 bases left in between. For the CDR3, the DNA is TGCAGCGTTGACGCAGGGGCCACCCTATACGAGCAGTACTTC. Protein product: CSVDAGATLYEQYF.

This clonotype was seen just once. V and J are TRBV14 and TRBJ1-3; 10 bases are a match to TRBD1. The CDR3 totals 17 residues. J gave up 4 bases and V 3 bases, and 9 bases lay outside the gene matches. Germline lookup yields CDR1 SGHDN and CDR2 FVKESK. Here the CDR3 DNA reads TGTGCCAGCAGCCACAACCGGGACAGGGGATCCGGAAACACCATATATTTT. Amino acid sequence: CASSHNRDRGSGNTIYF.

The gene calls are TRBV24-1 and TRBJ2-3, with D perhaps assigned TRBD1 or TRBD2 (5 bases each). Trimming shortened V by 3 bases and J by 6 bases, and 6 bases separated the two germline ends. The CDR3 loop spans 12 amino acids. Germline V gene sequence: CDR1 KGHDR, CDR2 SFDVKD. The CDR3 DNA follows: TGTGCCACCAGTGATGGGGGTGATACGCAGTATTTT. As protein: CATSDGGDTQYF.

The V call is TRBV11-3, the J call TRBJ2-4, with D possibly being TRBD2 (5 bases). The CDR3 is 13 residues long. The V end was cut by 4 bases, the J end by 8 bases, with 12 bases between. Germline values: CDR1 SGHNT, CDR2 YENEEA. The CDR3 nucleotides read TGTGCCAGCAGCTCTGGAGGCGAGTACATTCAGTACTTC. It specifies CASSSGGEYIQYF.

This chain links TRBV11-2 with TRBJ2-5, with D perhaps matching TRBD2 (5 bases). V was trimmed by 3 bases and J by 1 base, leaving 6 bases between them. This CDR3 spans 13 amino acids. CDR1 is SGHAT and CDR2 is FQNNGV in the germline V gene. The CDR3 region has the DNA TGTGCCAGCAGCTTGGACTTCCAAGAGACCCAGTACTTC. It encodes CASSLDFQETQYF.

As regards this clonotype: A much larger clone lies one base from this, so it may be a read error. V is TRBV7-2 and J is TRBJ1-2; D is unclear. The germline V gene encodes CDR1 SGHTA and CDR2 FQGNSA. This CDR3 is 13 amino acids long. The CDR3 spells CASSLTDLYGDTF. CDR3 DNA: TGTGCCAGCAGCTTAACAGACCTCTATGGCGACACCTTC.

This clonotype was recorded many times. This sequence joins TRBV5-4 and TRBJ1-1, with a possible D match to TRBD1 (5 bases). This CDR3 spans 14 amino acids. The germline gives CDR1 SGHNT, CDR2 YYREEE (reference sequence). V lost 0 bases to trimming and J lost 5 bases, with 11 bases between them. CDR3 region: CASSLVGGETEAFF. The CDR3 nucleotides read TGTGCCAGCAGCTTGGTCGGAGGGGAAACTGAAGCTTTCTTT.

The V and J genes are TRBV20-1 and TRBJ1-2; D remains ambiguous. In germline, CDR1 is DFQATT, CDR2 SNEGSKA (reference sequence). CDR3 length: 13 amino acids. V was trimmed by 3 bases and J by 8 bases, leaving 16 bases between them. CDR3: CSARRAATRGYTF. DNA of the CDR3: TGCAGTGCTAGGAGGGCGGCGACGAGAGGCTACACCTTC.

Details on this clonotype: One end of the junction fails to match germline, which may point to a read error. This rearrangement joins TRBV28 to TRBJ1-5; possible D gene TRBD1, 5 bases. From germline, CDR1 is MDHEN and CDR2 SYDVKM. The CDR3 consists of 17 residues. CDR3 amino acids: CACSSPSGTGSNQPQHF. CDR3 DNA sequence: TGTGCCTGCAGTTCTCCGTCCGGGACGGGGAGCAATCAGCCCCAGCATTTT.

A few counts support this clonotype. The chain combines TRBV18 with TRBJ2-1, with D unresolved. V lost 4 bases to trimming and J lost 5 bases, with 12 bases between them. The germline V gene encodes CDR1 KGHSH and CDR2 LQKENI. The CDR3 sequence is 14 residues long. The CDR3 loop reads CASSLNRQNNEQFF. CDR3 DNA: TGTGCCAGCTCACTGAACCGTCAGAACAATGAGCAGTTCTTC.

This clonotype was found a few times. J is TRBJ2-3 and V is TRBV29-1; no definite D call. Trimming left V 1 base short and J 5 bases short, with 1 base between. CDR1 and CDR2 (germline): SQVTM, ANQGSEA. The length of the CDR3 is 10 residues. The CDR3 DNA reads as TGCAGCGTTGAAGTAGATACGCAGTATTTT. Protein sequence: CSVEVDTQYF.

This clonotype was counted ten times or more. This chain links TRBV28 with TRBJ2-4; D call uncertain. This CDR3 region has 11 residues. V was shortened by 8 bases and J by 12 bases, with 14 bases between the two germline ends. The germline CDR1 and CDR2 sequences are MDHEN and SYDVKM. The DNA for the CDR3 is TGTGCCAGCGGCAACATTAGGGATCAGTACTTC. Its protein is CASGNIRDQYF.

This clonotype was seen repeatedly, ten times or more. This rearrangement joins TRBV7-3 to TRBJ2-2; 14 nucleotides align to TRBD2. V was clipped by 4 bases and J by 7 bases; unmatched bases: 8. CDR3 length: 17 residues. Per the germline V gene, CDR1 is SGHTA and CDR2 is FQGTGA. CDR3 sequence reads: CASSSVGLAGGFGELFF. In DNA, the CDR3 is TGTGCCAGCAGCTCCGTCGGACTAGCGGGAGGATTCGGGGAGCTGTTTTTT. Filled out from reference TRBV7-3 and TRBJ2-2, the complete variable domain reads GAGVSQTPSNKVTEKGKYVELRCDPISGHTALYWYRQSLGQGPEFLIYFQGTGAADDSGLPNDRFFAVRPEGSVSTLKIQRTERGDSAVYLCASSSVGLAGGFGELFFGEGSRLTVL.

This sequence joins TRBV28 and TRBJ2-7; TRBD1 agrees at 7 bases. The CDR3 has 13 residues. Germline lookup yields CDR1 MDHEN and CDR2 SYDVKM. V was pared by 6 bases and J by 3 bases, with 5 bases of the junction left unmatched. CDR3 in amino acids: CASRTGQSYEQYF. The CDR3 DNA follows: TGTGCCAGCAGGACGGGACAGAGCTACGAGCAGTACTTC.

This clonotype was detected many times. The rearrangement joins TRBV5-1 to TRBJ1-4; D is perhaps TRBD1 (6 bases). Germline values: CDR1 SGHRS, CDR2 YFSETQ. V was trimmed by 4 bases and J by 7 bases, leaving 17 bases between them. The CDR3 sequence is 15 residues long. The CDR3 sequence is CASSQEGEESEKLFF. For the CDR3, the DNA is TGCGCCAGCAGCCAGGAGGGGGAGGAAAGTGAAAAACTGTTTTTT.

Only a few counts were recorded for this clonotype. The J gene is TRBJ2-3, the V gene TRBV15, with D unresolved. Germline V gene lookup returns CDR1 LNHNV and CDR2 YYDKDF (reference sequence). V was cut by 5 bases and J by 5 bases, with 11 bases left in between. This CDR3 has 13 amino acids. Here the CDR3 reads CATSSLGGDTQYF. In DNA form, the CDR3 reads TGTGCCACCAGCTCTCTGGGCGGAGATACGCAGTATTTT.

The chain uses TRBV11-2 and TRBJ2-2; TRBD2 matches 9 bases. This CDR3 is 16 amino acids long. In germline, CDR1 is SGHAT, CDR2 FQNNGV. Trimming cost V 10 bases and J 8 bases; bases outside gene matches: 17. DNA for the CDR3: TGTGCCAACAGTCCTGCTCTAGCGGGATATCTTGGGGAGCTGTTTTTT. As protein: CANSPALAGYLGELFF. The full variable domain, its missing parts supplied by reference TRBV11-2 and TRBJ2-2, is EAGVAQSPRYKIIEKRQSVAFWCNPISGHATLYWYQQILGQGPKLLIQFQNNGVVDDSQLPKDRFSAERLKGVDSTLKIQPAKLEDSAVYLCANSPALAGYLGELFFGEGSRLTVL.

V usage is TRBV20-1 and J usage is TRBJ2-7; D not certain. Per germline, CDR1 DFQATT and CDR2 SNEGSKA (reference sequence). The CDR3 has 15 residues. Between the trimmed V and J ends, which lost 3 bases and 0 bases, there was a span of 15 bases. The CDR3 DNA reads TGCAGTGCTAGTGCAGGCTATAGGAGCTCCTACGAGCAGTACTTC. It encodes CSASAGYRSSYEQYF.